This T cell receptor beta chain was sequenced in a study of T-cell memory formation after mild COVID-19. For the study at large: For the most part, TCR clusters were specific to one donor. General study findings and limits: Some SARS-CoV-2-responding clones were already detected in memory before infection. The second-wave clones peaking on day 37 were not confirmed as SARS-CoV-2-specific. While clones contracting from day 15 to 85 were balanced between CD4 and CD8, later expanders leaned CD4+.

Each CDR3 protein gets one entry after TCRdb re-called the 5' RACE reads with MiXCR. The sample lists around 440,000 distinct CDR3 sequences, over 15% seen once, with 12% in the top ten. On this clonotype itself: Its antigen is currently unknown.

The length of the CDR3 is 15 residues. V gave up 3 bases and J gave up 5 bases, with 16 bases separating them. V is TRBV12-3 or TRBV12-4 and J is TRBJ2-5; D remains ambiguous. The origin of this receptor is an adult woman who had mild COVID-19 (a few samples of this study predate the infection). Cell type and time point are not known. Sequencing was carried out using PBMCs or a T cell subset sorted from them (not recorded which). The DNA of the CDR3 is TGTGCCAGCAGTTTCGGAAGGGTGGCCGGCGAGACCCAGTACTTC. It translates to CASSFGRVAGETQYF.